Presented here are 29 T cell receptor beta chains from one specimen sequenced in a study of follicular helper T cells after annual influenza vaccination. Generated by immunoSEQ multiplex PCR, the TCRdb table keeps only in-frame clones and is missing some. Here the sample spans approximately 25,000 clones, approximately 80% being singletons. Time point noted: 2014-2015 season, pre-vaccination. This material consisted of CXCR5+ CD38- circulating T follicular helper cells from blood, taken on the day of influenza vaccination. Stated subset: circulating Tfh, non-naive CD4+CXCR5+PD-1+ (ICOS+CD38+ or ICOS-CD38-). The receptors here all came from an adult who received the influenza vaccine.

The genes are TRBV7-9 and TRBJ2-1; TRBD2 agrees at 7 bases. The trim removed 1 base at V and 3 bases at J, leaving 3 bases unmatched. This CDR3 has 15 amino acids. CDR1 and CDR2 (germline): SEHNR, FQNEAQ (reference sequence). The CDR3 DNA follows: TGTGCCAGCAGCTTAGGCGGGAGAGACTACAATGAGCAGTTCTTC. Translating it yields CASSLGGRDYNEQFF.

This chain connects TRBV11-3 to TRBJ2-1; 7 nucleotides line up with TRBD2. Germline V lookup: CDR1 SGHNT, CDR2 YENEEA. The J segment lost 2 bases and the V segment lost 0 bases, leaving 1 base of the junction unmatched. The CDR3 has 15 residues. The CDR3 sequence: CASSLDSGAYNEQFF. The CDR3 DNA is TGTGCCAGCAGCTTAGACAGCGGGGCCTACAATGAGCAGTTCTTC.

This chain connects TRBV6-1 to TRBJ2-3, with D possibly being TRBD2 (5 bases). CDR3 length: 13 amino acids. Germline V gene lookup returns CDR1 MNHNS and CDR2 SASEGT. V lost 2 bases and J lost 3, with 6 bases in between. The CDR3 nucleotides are TGTGCCAGCAGTGAAAGCGGAACAGATACGCAGTATTTT. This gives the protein CASSESGTDTQYF.

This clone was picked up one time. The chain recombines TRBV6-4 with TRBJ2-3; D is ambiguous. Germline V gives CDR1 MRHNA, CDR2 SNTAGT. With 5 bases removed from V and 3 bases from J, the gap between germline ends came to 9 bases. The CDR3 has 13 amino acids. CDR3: CASSTTRTDTQYF. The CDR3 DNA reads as TGTGCCAGCAGTACCACTCGAACAGATACGCAGTATTTT.

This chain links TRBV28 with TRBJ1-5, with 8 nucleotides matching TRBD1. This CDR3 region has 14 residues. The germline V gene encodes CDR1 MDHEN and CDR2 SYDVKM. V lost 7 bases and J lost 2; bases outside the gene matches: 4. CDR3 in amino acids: CASTLTGGNQPQHF. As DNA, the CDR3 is TGTGCCAGCACCTTGACAGGGGGCAATCAGCCCCAGCATTTT.

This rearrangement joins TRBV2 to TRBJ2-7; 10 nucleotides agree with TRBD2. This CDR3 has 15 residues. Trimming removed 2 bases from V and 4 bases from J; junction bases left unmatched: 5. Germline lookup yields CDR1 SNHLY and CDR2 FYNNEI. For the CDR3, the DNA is TGTGCCAGCAGTGAAAGGGCTAGCGGGAGTTACGAGCAGTACTTC. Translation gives CASSERASGSYEQYF.

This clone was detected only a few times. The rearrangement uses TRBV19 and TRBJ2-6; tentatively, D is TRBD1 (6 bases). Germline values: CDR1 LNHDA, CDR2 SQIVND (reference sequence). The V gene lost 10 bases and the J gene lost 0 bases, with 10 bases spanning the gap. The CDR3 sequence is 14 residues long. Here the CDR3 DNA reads TGTGCCACCTTACAGGGCTCTGGGGCCAACGTCCTGACTTTC. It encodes CATLQGSGANVLTF.

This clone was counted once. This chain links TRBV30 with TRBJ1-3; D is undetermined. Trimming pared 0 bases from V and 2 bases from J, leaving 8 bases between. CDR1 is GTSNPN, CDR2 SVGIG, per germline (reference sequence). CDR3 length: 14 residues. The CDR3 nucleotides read TGTGCCTGGAGTGTAGATGGGCCTGGAAACACCATATATTTT. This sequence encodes CAWSVDGPGNTIYF.

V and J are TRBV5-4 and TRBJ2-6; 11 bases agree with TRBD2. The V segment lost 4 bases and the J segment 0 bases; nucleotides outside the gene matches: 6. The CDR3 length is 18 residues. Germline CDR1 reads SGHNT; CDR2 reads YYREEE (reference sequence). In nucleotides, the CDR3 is TGTGCCAGCAGCACCCGACTAGCGGGACCCTCTGGGGCCAACGTCCTGACTTTC. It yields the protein CASSTRLAGPSGANVLTF.

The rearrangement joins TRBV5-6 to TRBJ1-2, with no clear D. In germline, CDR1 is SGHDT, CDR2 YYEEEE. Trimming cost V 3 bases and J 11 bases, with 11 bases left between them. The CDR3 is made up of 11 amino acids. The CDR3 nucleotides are TGTGCCAGCAGCTCGACGGGAGTTTACACCTTC. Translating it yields CASSSTGVYTF.

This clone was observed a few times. DNA of the CDR3: TGTGCCAGTAGTATACGGGGAGCTGAAGCTTTCTTT. Its translation is CASSIRGAEAFF. This sequence joins TRBV19 and TRBJ1-1; D remains ambiguous. The V end was cut by 2 bases, the J end by 6 bases, with 7 bases between. Germline CDR1 LNHDA, CDR2 SQIVND (reference sequence). The CDR3 is 12 residues long. Together with reference TRBV19 and TRBJ1-1, the CDR3 gives the full variable domain: DGGITQSPKYLFRKEGQNVTLSCEQNLNHDAMYWYRQDPGQGLRLIYYSQIVNDFQKGDIAEGYSVSREKKESFPLTVTSAQKNPTAFYLCASSIRGAEAFFGQGTRLTVV.

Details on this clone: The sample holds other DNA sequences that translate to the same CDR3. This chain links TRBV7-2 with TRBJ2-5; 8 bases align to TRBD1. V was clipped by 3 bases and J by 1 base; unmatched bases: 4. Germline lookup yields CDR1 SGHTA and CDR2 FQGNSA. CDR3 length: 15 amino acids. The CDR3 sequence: CASSFTGGFQETQYF. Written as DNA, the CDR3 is TGTGCCAGCAGCTTTACAGGGGGGTTCCAAGAGACCCAGTACTTC. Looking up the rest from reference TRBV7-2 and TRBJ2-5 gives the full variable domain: GAGVSQSPSNKVTEKGKDVELRCDPISGHTALYWYRQSLGQGLEFLIYFQGNSAPDKSGLPSDRFSAERTGGSVSTLTIQRTQQEDSAVYLCASSFTGGFQETQYFGPGTRLLVL.

The CDR3 region has the DNA TGTGCCAGCAGCCCTAGCGGGGGCTACAATGAGCAGTTCTTC. It is translated as CASSPSGGYNEQFF. The chain joins TRBV25-1 to TRBJ2-1; TRBD2 agrees at 10 bases. CDR3 length: 14 residues. Germline trimming cut 6 bases from V and 3 bases from J; bases unmatched to any gene: 2. From germline, CDR1 is MGHDK and CDR2 SYGVNS.

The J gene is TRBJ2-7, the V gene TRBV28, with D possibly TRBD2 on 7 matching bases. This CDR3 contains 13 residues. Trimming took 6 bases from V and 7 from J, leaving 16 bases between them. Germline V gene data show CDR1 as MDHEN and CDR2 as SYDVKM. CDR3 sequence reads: CASRNGGAAEQYF. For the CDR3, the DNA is TGTGCCAGCAGGAATGGGGGGGCGGCGGAGCAGTACTTC. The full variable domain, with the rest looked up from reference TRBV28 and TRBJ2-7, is DVKVTQSSRYLVKRTGEKVFLECVQDMDHENMFWYRQDPGLGLRLIYFSYDVKMKEKGDIPEGYSVSREKKERFSLILESASTNQTSMYLCASRNGGAAEQYFGPGTRLTVT.

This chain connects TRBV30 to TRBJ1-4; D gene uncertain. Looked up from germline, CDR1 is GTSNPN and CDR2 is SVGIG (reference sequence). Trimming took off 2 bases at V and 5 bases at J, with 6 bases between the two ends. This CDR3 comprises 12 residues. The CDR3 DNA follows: TGTGCCTGGAGTTTCCTAAATGAAAAACTGTTTTTT. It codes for CAWSFLNEKLFF.

Here the CDR3 reads CASSVGTGQGYEQYF. The CDR3 coding sequence is TGTGCCAGCAGCGTGGGGACAGGGCAGGGATACGAGCAGTACTTC. V usage is TRBV9 and J usage is TRBJ2-7; TRBD1 matches 9 bases. V lost 2 bases, J lost 4 bases, and 7 bases stayed unmatched. CDR1 SGDLS and CDR2 YYNGEE come from the germline V gene. The CDR3 is made up of 15 amino acids.

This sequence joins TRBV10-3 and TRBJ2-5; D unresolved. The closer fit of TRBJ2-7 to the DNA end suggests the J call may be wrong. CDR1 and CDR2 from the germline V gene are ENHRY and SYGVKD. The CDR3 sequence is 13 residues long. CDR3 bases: TGTGCCATCAGTGAGTCCGAAGCCTACGAGCAGTACTTC. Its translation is CAISESEAYEQYF.

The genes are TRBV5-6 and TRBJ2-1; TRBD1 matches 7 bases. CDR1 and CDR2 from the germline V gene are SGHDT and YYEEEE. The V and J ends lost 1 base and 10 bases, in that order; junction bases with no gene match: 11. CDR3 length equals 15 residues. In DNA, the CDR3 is TGTGCCAGCAGCTTGCTGACAGGGATACTTAGAGAGCAGTTCTTC. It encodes CASSLLTGILREQFF.

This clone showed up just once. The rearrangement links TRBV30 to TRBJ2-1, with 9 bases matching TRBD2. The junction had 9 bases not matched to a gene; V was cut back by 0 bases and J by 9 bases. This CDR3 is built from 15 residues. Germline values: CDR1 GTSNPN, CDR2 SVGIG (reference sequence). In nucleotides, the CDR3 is TGTGCCTGGAGTGTACCAGGCGGGAGGGCCGGTGAGCAGTTCTTC. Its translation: CAWSVPGGRAGEQFF.

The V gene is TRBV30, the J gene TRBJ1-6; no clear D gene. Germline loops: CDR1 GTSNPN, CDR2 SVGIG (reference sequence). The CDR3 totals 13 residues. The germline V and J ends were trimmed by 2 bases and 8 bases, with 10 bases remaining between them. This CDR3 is CAWSQRADSPLHF. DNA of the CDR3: TGTGCCTGGAGTCAGCGGGCCGATTCACCCCTCCACTTT.

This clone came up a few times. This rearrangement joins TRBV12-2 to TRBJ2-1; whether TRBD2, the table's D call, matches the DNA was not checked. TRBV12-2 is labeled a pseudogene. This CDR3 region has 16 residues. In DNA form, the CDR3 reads TGTGCAAGTCGCTTCTCTGATAGCGGGATAGGTAATGAGCAGTTCTTC. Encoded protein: CASRFSDSGIGNEQFF.

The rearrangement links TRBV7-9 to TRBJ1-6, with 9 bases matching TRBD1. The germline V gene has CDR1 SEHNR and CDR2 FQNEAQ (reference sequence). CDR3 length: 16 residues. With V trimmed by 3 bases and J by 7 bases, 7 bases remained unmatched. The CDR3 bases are TGTGCCAGCAGCTTGGCCGGGACAGGGAGAAATTCACCCCTCCACTTT. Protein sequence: CASSLAGTGRNSPLHF.

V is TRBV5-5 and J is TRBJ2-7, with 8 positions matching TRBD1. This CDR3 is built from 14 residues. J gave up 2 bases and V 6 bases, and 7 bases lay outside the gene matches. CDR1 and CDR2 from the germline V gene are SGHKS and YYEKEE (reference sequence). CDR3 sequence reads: CASNTDRVTYEQYF. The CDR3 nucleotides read TGTGCCAGCAACACGGACAGGGTCACCTACGAGCAGTACTTC.

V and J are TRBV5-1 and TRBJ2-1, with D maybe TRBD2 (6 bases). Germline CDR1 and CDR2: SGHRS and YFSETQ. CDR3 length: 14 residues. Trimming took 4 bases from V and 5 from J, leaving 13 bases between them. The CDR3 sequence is CASSPGEPNNEQFF. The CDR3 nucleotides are TGCGCCAGCAGCCCGGGGGAACCAAACAATGAGCAGTTCTTC.

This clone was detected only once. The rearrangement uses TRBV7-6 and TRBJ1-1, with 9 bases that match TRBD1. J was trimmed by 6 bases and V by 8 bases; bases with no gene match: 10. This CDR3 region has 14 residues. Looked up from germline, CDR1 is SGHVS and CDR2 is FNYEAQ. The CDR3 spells CASGSGQGVPEAFF. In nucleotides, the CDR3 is TGTGCCAGCGGCTCGGGACAGGGAGTACCTGAAGCTTTCTTT.

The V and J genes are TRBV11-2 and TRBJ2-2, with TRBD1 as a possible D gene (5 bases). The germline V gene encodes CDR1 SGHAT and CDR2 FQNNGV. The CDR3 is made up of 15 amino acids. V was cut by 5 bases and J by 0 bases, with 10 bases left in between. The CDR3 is CASSPGQANTGELFF. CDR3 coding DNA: TGTGCCAGCAGCCCTGGACAAGCGAACACCGGGGAGCTGTTTTTT.

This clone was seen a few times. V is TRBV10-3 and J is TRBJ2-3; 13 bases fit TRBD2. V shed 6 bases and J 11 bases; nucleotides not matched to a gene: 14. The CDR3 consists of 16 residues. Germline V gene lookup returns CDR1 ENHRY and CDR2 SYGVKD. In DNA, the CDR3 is TGTGCCATCAGAAGCCCGGGACTAGCGGGATCCGAGGGGCAGTATTTT. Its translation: CAIRSPGLAGSEGQYF.

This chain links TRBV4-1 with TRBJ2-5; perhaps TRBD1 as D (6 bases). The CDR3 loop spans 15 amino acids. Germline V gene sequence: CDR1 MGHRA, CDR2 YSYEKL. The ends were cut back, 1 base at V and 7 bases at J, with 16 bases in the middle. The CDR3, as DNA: TGCGCCAGCAGCCAAGGTTTAAGGGGGTTTAGGACCCAGTACTTC. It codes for CASSQGLRGFRTQYF.

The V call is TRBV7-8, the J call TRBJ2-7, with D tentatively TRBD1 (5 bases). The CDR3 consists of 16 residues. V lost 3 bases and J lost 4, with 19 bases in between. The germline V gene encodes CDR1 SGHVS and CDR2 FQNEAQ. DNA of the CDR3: TGTGCCAGCAGCTTCCCCCAGGGCAGACGAGTATACGAGCAGTACTTC. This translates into CASSFPQGRRVYEQYF.